The present T cell receptor beta chain was sequenced within a study of blood T cell repertoires in COVID-19 (TCRdb year 2020). Regarding the research as a whole: The collaborator samples originated in the United States, Italy and Spain and spanned the acute and convalescent phases of COVID-19. The sample metadata nearly always contained a de-identified subject ID, COVID-19 status, age in years and sex. Where available, HLA class I and class II types were taken from metadata supplied by the sample provider and were not determined by assay-based typing. The prospective study material was composed of cDNA or gDNA derived from T cells, B-cell-depleted T cells, or PBMCs. The samples were drawn from the first 160 participants of the ongoing ImmuneRACE study and from 1,254 subjects provided by 6 global collaborators. The repertoires were released in a freely available public database intended as a resource for research on the immune response to SARS-CoV-2. Subjects who had been exposed to COVID-19, were actively infected with it, or had recovered from it provided the deeply sampled blood TCRbeta repertoires that made up the dataset.

TCRbeta CDR3 regions were amplified from genomic DNA by means of the immunoSEQ Assay, a bias-controlled multiplex PCR. The study's processing was this. Within the assay, amplification of reference gene primers was used to estimate how many nucleated cells each sample contained. Sequence reads were collapsed and filtered to measure the absolute abundance of every unique TCRbeta CDR3 rearrangement. For each sample, productive Simpson clonality was calculated as the square root of Simpson's diversity index across productive rearrangements. TCRdb's version of the immuneACCESS table is confined to in-frame rearrangements and falls short of the full clone set. An unresolved V gene accounts for under half of the shortfall where checked; the remainder is of unknown origin. That table furnishes V, J and clone size, whereas the DNA furnished D and trimming. This sample comprises approximately 250,000 clones, approximately 89% of them detected only once. Around 2.8% of the sample belongs to the ten largest clones.

The germline V gene provides CDR1 MNHEY and CDR2 SVGAGI. The CDR3 numbers 15 residues from cysteine through phenylalanine. Of the read, only the CDR3 DNA is kept; its 45 bases are in frame from base 1. V is pruned by 6 bases and J by 8 bases, leaving 11 bases of the junction without a gene match. The study at large found these results: The quantity of clinical and demographic metadata differed by source and by participant and was supplied without curation.

Participants in the prospective study were enrolled through a virtual design, were aged roughly 18 to 100 years, and lived in approximately 24 United States geographic areas. To assign participants to cohorts, the prospective study relied on clinical history that participants themselves reported in a screening survey and a study questionnaire. A participant counted as exposed if, within 2 weeks of entering the study, that participant had been in contact with someone who had a PCR-confirmed or clinician-diagnosed COVID-19 case. Mobile phlebotomists in the prospective study collected whole blood, serum and a nasopharyngeal or oropharyngeal swab from every participant. Additional blood draws and questionnaires over an approximately 2-month period could optionally be provided by prospective study participants. Before DNA extraction, prospective study blood samples were shipped either frozen or at room temperature.

As for this clone: Its antigen specificity is not known. No much larger clonotype is one base removed from it; base qualities were not supplied.

This receptor chain uses TRBV6-5 and TRBJ1-4; 8 middle bases align to TRBD1. This clonotype originated in a man aged 40-55 years who had been exposed to COVID-19. Sequenced sample: PBMCs or T cells enriched from blood (not recorded which). CDR3 protein: CASSPGQGVGEKLFF. The DNA sequence is given as TGTGCCAGCAGCCCAGGACAGGGAGTAGGAGAAAAACTGTTTTTT.